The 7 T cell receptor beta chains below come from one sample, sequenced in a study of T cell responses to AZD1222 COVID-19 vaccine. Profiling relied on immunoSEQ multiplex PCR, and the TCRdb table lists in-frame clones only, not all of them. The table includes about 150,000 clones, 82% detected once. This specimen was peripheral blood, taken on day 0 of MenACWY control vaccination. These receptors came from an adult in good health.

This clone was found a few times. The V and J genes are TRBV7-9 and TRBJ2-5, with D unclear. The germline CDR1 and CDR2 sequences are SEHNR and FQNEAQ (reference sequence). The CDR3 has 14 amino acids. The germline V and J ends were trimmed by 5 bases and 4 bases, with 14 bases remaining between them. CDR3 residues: CASSSLPGGETQYF. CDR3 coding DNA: TGTGCCAGCAGCAGTCTACCCGGCGGAGAGACCCAGTACTTC. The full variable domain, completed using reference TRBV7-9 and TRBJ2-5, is DTGVSQNPRHKITKRGQNVTFRCDPISEHNRLYWYRQTLGQGPEFLTYFQNEAQLEKSRLLSDRFSAERPKGSFSTLEIQRTEQGDSAMYLCASSSLPGGETQYFGPGTRLLVL.

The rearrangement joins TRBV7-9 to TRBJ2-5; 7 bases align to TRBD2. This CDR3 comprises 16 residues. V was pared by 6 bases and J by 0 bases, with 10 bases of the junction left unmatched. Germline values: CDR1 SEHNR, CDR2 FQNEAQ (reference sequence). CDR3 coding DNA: TGTGCCAGCAGTAGCCGGGACTACCAGTACCAAGAGACCCAGTACTTC. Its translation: CASSSRDYQYQETQYF.

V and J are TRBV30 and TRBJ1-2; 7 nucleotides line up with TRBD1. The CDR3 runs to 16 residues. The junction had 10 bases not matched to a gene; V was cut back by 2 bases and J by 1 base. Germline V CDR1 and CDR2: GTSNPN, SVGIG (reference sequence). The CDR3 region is CAWSHEGQHLNYGYTF. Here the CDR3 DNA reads TGTGCCTGGAGTCACGAGGGACAGCATCTTAACTATGGCTACACCTTC. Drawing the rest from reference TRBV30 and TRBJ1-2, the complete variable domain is SQTIHQWPATLVQPVGSPLSLECTVEGTSNPNLYWYRQAAGRGLQLLFYSVGIGQISSEVPQNLSASRPQDRQFILSSKKLLLSDSGFYLCAWSHEGQHLNYGYTFGSGTRLTVV.

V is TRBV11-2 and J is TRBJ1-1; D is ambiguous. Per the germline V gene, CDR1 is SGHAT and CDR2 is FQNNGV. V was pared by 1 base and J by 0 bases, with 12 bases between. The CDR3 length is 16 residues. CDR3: CASSLAPSDVNTEAFF. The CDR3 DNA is TGTGCCAGCAGCTTAGCCCCGAGTGATGTGAACACTGAAGCTTTCTTT.

CDR3 nucleotides: TGTGCCAGCAGCTTTCGAGGCGGGGGGGCAGGTGAGCAGTTCTTC. Its translation is CASSFRGGGAGEQFF. This rearrangement joins TRBV11-3 to TRBJ2-1; 9 bases agree with TRBD2. The V gene end was trimmed by 3 bases and the J gene end by 9 bases; junction bases not matched to a gene: 9. CDR1 is SGHNT and CDR2 is YENEEA in the germline V gene. CDR3 size: 15 residues.

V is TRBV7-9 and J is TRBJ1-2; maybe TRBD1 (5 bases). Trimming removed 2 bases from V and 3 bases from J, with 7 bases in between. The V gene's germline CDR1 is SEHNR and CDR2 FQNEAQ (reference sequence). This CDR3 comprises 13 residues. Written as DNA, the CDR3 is TGTGCCAGCAGCTTACCACAGGACTATGGCTACACCTTC. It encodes CASSLPQDYGYTF.

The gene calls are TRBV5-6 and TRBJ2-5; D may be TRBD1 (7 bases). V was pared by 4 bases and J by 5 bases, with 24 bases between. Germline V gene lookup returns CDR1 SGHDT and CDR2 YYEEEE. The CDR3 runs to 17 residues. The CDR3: CASSPLKRARGLETQYF. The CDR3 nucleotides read TGTGCCAGCAGCCCACTGAAGCGGGCCAGGGGGTTGGAGACCCAGTACTTC. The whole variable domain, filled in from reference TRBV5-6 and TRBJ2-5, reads DAGVTQSPTHLIKTRGQQVTLRCSPKSGHDTVSWYQQALGQGPQFIFQYYEEEERQRGNFPDRFSGHQFPNYSSELNVNALLLGDSALYLCASSPLKRARGLETQYFGPGTRLLVL.